This TCR beta chain was recovered during a study of blood T cells in healthy people across ages (dated by TCRdb to the mid-2010s). Study-wide context: In model experiments, template switching captured roughly one uniquely barcoded TCR beta cDNA molecule for every two T cells. Using deep sequencing normalized with unique cDNA molecular identifiers, the study measured how TCR beta repertoire diversity changes with age. Four age groups were formed from the donors: young (average roughly 15 years), middle-aged (more than 35), aged (roughly 59) and long-lived (about 80). Donors of different ages were randomly distributed across sequencing lanes to avoid experimental bias. Two additional independent replicas of 1 million unique cDNA reads from the same blood draw were analyzed for two donors (one aged 18 to 29 and one aged 80 or older).

Donors were around 37 systemically healthy Caucasian individuals from Russia aged roughly 6 to 95 years. Each donor gave about 9.7 milliliters of peripheral blood, drawn into EDTA-treated Vacutainer tubes. PBMCs were isolated by Ficoll-Paque density-gradient centrifugation, with at least 6 million obtained per sample. Trizol reagent was used to extract total RNA from the PBMCs, yielding at least 5.5 micrograms per sample. For every donor, an aliquot of PBMCs went through flow cytometry to measure the percentages of naive CD45RAhigh/CD27high T cells. The paper's findings and limits, for the study overall: Conclusive comparison of naive and antigen-experienced compartments was prevented by the profiling of bulk unsorted PBMCs. Observed TCR beta diversity per million T cells fell roughly linearly with age, and a significant reduction was already apparent by age about 36. Compared with the aged group, the long-lived group had more naive CD4+ T cells, fewer expanded clones and increased TCR diversity, suggesting age selection. Estimates of total diversity based on one million sequenced T cells were regarded as lower bounds and as underestimates. Observed TCR beta diversity correlated strongly with the percentage of naive T cells measured by flow cytometry. Donor CMV infection status was unknown, potentially confounding age-related changes in expanded clonotypes.

Details on this clonotype: This clone's antigen is unknown. Per-nucleotide qualities are absent, and no much larger clonotype sits a single base away.

The method was 5' RACE. A second PCR of 7 to 11 cycles was performed with a sample-barcoded 5' primer and a J-beta primer mix. A unique molecular identifier was introduced onto each TCR beta cDNA molecule by a template-switch 5' adaptor carrying 12 random nucleotides. At least 2.5 million CDR3-containing paired-end reads were obtained from each sample. First-strand cDNA was synthesized from all RNA with the Mint cDNA synthesis kit, primed by a TRBC-specific oligonucleotide. After uracil-DNA glycosylase treatment, a first 18-cycle PCR used universal primers M1SS and BC2_uni_R on all cDNA. In the original analysis: Normalization of each sample was performed by random selection of 1 million high-quality reads, each carrying a distinct molecular identifier. Reads sharing molecular identifiers were discarded rather than binned into consensus sequences. MiTCR, with a Q25 quality threshold and the strictest error-elimination algorithm, was used for CDR3 identification, clonotype clustering and error correction. A nonparametric unseen species model with Euler transformation was used to estimate lower-bound total TCR beta diversity. TCRdb passed the public sequencing reads through fastp at Q25 and MiXCR, retaining productive beta sequences. Each entry merges the rows of one CDR3 protein and shows their most common DNA and genes. None of the V and J calls come from the authors' own analysis; TCRdb made them. The sample records some 1.8 million distinct CDR3 sequences, around 40% of which are singletons. Jointly, the top ten make up roughly 23% of the sample.

Sequencing was carried out using blood. This TCR came from a human donor in good health.

Read as DNA, the sequence is TGCAGTGCTAGAGATCCAGGACAGGGGATGGCTGAAGCTTTCTTT. It translates to CSARDPGQGMAEAFF. The chain couples TRBV20-1 to TRBJ1-1; TRBD1 lines up with 9 middle nucleotides. Via the germline V gene (reference sequence), CDR1 is DFQATT and CDR2 SNEGSKA. Taken from cysteine to phenylalanine, the CDR3 has 15 residues. Here the CDR3 DNA is all that survives: 45 bases in frame from base 1. Germline trimming: 0 bases from V, 6 bases from J; junction bases outside gene matches: 8.